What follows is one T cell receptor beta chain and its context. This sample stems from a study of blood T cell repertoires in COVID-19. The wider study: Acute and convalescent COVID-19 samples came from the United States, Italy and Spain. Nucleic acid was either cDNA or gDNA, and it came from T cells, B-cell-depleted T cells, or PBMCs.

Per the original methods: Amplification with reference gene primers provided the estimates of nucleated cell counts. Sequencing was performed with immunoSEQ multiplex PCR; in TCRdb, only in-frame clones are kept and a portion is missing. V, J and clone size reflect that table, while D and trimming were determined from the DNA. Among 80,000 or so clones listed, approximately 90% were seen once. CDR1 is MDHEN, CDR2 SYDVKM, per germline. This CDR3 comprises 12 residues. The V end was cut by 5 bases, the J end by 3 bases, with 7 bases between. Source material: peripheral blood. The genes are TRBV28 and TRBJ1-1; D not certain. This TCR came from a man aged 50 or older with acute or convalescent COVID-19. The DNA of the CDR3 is TGTGCCAGCAGTCCGCTATACACTGAAGCTTTCTTT. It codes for CASSPLYTEAFF.